A selection of T cell receptor beta chains follows, all from one sample in a study of T cells in tumors after PD-1 blockade. Repertoires were generated with immunoSEQ multiplex PCR, while TCRdb's copy carries only in-frame clones and drops some. Altogether tens of thousands of clones are present, around two thirds being singletons, with the ten largest covering approximately 4.5%. The starting material was PBMCs, obtained after anti-PD-1 treatment. These receptors were obtained from a human donor with basal cell carcinoma. Both conserved end residues are part of each CDR3. Fields, in order: J gene, V gene, clone size, D gene, CDR3 DNA, CDR3 protein. The D gene is left open where the match is weak. Clone size is stated in some rows and not others, as once, few, many or a class when expanded.

J: TRBJ1-4; V: TRBV19; size: .; D: TRBD1; DNA: TGTGCCAGTAGTTGGGGACAGATCTCAACTAATGAAAAACTGTTTTTT; CDR3: CASSWGQISTNEKLFF
J: TRBJ2-1; V: TRBV12-3/TRBV12-4; size: .; D: TRBD1; DNA: TGTGCCAGCGGCGTCGACAGGGCCGAGTTCTTC; CDR3: CASGVDRAEFF
J: TRBJ1-3; V: TRBV7-9; size: .; D: .; DNA: TGTGCCAGCAGCTTAAGTGGCTCGGGAAACACCATATATTTT; CDR3: CASSLSGSGNTIYF
J: TRBJ2-7; V: TRBV28; size: few; D: .; DNA: TGTGCCAGCAGGGCGGCAGGACCCTACGAGCAGTACTTC; CDR3: CASRAAGPYEQYF
J: TRBJ2-5; V: TRBV7-8; size: .; D: TRBD2; DNA: TGTGCCAGCAGCTTTGGGCTAGCGGGGGGGCTTGGCATGGCCCAGTACTTC; CDR3: CASSFGLAGGLGMAQYF
J: TRBJ2-2; V: TRBV7-9; size: .; D: TRBD2; DNA: TGTGCCAGCAGCTTAGTAGGGCTAGCGGGGCCCGGGGAGCTGTTTTTT; CDR3: CASSLVGLAGPGELFF
J: TRBJ1-2; V: TRBV19; size: .; D: .; DNA: TGTGCCAGTAGTCCACGACAGGCCCCCGGGTATGGCTACACCTTC; CDR3: CASSPRQAPGYGYTF
J: TRBJ2-7; V: TRBV2; size: once; D: .; DNA: TGTGCCAGCAGTGAAGCGGGACGTATCAGCTCCTACGAGCAGTACTTC; CDR3: CASSEAGRISSYEQYF
J: TRBJ1-2; V: TRBV2; size: .; D: TRBD1; DNA: TGTGCCAGCAGGCCCGGGACAGGGGGCAATTATGGCTACACCTTC; CDR3: CASRPGTGGNYGYTF
J: TRBJ2-7; V: TRBV19; size: .; D: .; DNA: TGTGCCAGTTCCACCGGTAGCTCCTACGAGCAGTACTTC; CDR3: CASSTGSSYEQYF
J: TRBJ2-7; V: TRBV4-1; size: .; D: .; DNA: TGCGCCAGCAGCCACGCCCCGAAGGGCTACGAGCAGTACTTC; CDR3: CASSHAPKGYEQYF
J: TRBJ2-1; V: TRBV5-1; size: .; D: .; DNA: TGCGCCAGCAGCTTGATTGGCGACAATGAGCAGTTCTTC; CDR3: CASSLIGDNEQFF
J: TRBJ1-3; V: TRBV3-1/TRBV3-2; size: .; D: .; DNA: TGTGCCAGCAGTACCCTACCTGGAAACACCATATATTTT; CDR3: CASSTLPGNTIYF
J: TRBJ1-4; V: TRBV3-1/TRBV3-2; size: .; D: TRBD1; DNA: TGTGCCAGCGGACAGGAGGGCGAAAAACTGTTTTTT; CDR3: CASGQEGEKLFF
J: TRBJ2-2; V: TRBV30; size: .; D: .; DNA: TGTGCCTGGAGTAGGGGATCCGGGGAGCTGTTTTTT; CDR3: CAWSRGSGELFF
J: TRBJ2-3; V: TRBV7-2; size: .; D: .; DNA: TGTGCCAGCAGCTTATTGGTGGGCACAGATACGCAGTATTTT; CDR3: CASSLLVGTDTQYF
J: TRBJ2-1; V: TRBV5-1; size: .; D: TRBD2; DNA: TGCGCCAGCCGCTCCGGACTAGTTCGGGGCAATGAGCAGTTCTTC; CDR3: CASRSGLVRGNEQFF
J: TRBJ2-5; V: TRBV7-9; size: .; D: .; DNA: TGTGCCAGCACTCAAATTGGTGAGACCCAGTACTTC; CDR3: CASTQIGETQYF
J: TRBJ2-4; V: TRBV7-8; size: .; D: .; DNA: TGTGCCAGCAGCTTGGAACAGGTGAACATTCAGTACTTC; CDR3: CASSLEQVNIQYF
J: TRBJ1-1; V: TRBV19; size: few; D: TRBD1; DNA: TGTGCCAGTAGTATAAGGACAGGGGTCACTGAAGCTTTCTTT; CDR3: CASSIRTGVTEAFF
J: TRBJ2-1; V: TRBV30; size: .; D: .; DNA: TGTGCCTGGAGTCGCTCCCGCCGGGGCGGGTACAATGAGCAGTTCTTC; CDR3: CAWSRSRRGGYNEQFF
J: TRBJ2-2; V: TRBV12-3/TRBV12-4; size: once; D: .; DNA: TGTGCCAGCAGACAATTCACCGGGGAGCTGTTTTTT; CDR3: CASRQFTGELFF
J: TRBJ2-5; V: TRBV4-2; size: .; D: TRBD1; DNA: TGTGCCAGCAGCCAAGAGAGGACAGGAAAAGAGACCCAGTACTTC; CDR3: CASSQERTGKETQYF
J: TRBJ2-4; V: TRBV2; size: .; D: TRBD1; DNA: TGTGCCAGCAGTTGGGACAGGGTCAAAAACATTCAGTACTTC; CDR3: CASSWDRVKNIQYF
J: TRBJ2-7; V: TRBV10-1; size: .; D: .; DNA: TGCGCCAGCAGTGAAAGGGCTAGCCCTACCTACGAGCAGTACTTC; CDR3: CASSERASPTYEQYF
J: TRBJ2-5; V: TRBV19; size: .; D: .; DNA: TGTGCCAGTAGTTCCAAAGGAGAGACCCAGTACTTC; CDR3: CASSSKGETQYF
J: TRBJ1-3; V: TRBV2; size: .; D: TRBD1; DNA: TGTGCCAGCAGTGTGACAGGGCAGAAGGACACCATATATTTT; CDR3: CASSVTGQKDTIYF
J: TRBJ2-5; V: TRBV13; size: few; D: TRBD1; DNA: TGTGCCAGCAGCTTAGATGGACAGGGGGCGGGAGAGACCCAGTACTTC; CDR3: CASSLDGQGAGETQYF
J: TRBJ1-6; V: TRBV2; size: .; D: TRBD1; DNA: TGTGCCAGCAGCGGGGGACAGTTCGGTTCACCCCTCCACTTT; CDR3: CASSGGQFGSPLHF
J: TRBJ1-3; V: TRBV18; size: .; D: .; DNA: TGTGCCAGCTCCCCAAGGGACCTACGTGGGGACACCATATATTTT; CDR3: CASSPRDLRGDTIYF